The next 5 T cell receptor beta chains were all read from a single sample in a study of T cell repertoires in cytomegalovirus infection. A single record per CDR3 protein comes from TCRdb applying MiXCR to the reads. The sample shows more than 150,000 distinct CDR3 sequences, roughly 19% of them seen only once. The sequenced material came from PBMCs. The source of these receptors is a human donor in good health (CMV status not recorded). Some clones in this sample may be carry-over from other donors' samples.

The V call is TRBV28, the J call TRBJ1-1; 8 bases fit TRBD1. J was trimmed by 8 bases and V by 5 bases; bases with no gene match: 10. The CDR3 is 14 amino acids. Germline-derived CDR1 and CDR2 are MDHEN and SYDVKM. This chain's CDR3 is CASSPSLGTGEAFF. CDR3 nucleotides: TGTGCCAGCAGTCCGTCCCTAGGGACAGGAGAAGCTTTCTTT.

This chain links TRBV12-3 or TRBV12-4 with TRBJ2-3; 8 bases fit TRBD2. Trimming took 3 bases from V and 0 from J; bases not matched to a gene: 2. CDR3 length: 15 amino acids. The CDR3 spells CASSLGLVSTDTQYF. CDR3 bases: TGTGCCAGCAGTTTGGGACTAGTGAGCACAGATACGCAGTATTTT.

Many counts were recorded for this clonotype. The CDR3 sequence is CATRRGTHGYTF. CDR3 nucleotide sequence: TGTGCCACCAGGCGGGGGACACATGGCTACACCTTC. V usage is TRBV7-9 and J usage is TRBJ1-2, with D perhaps TRBD1 (6 bases). The ends were cut back, 10 bases at V and 6 bases at J, with 15 bases in the middle. The CDR3 runs to 12 residues. Germline loops: CDR1 SEHNR, CDR2 FQNEAQ (reference sequence).

This clonotype was seen more than once but under ten times. The V call is TRBV7-2, the J call TRBJ1-1; unclear D gene. This CDR3 contains 13 residues. Trimming stripped 1 base from V and 7 bases from J, with 10 bases between. Germline CDR1 reads SGHTA; CDR2 reads FQGNSA. This CDR3 is CASSLVNVGEAFF. The CDR3 nucleotides are TGTGCCAGCAGCTTAGTAAACGTTGGTGAAGCTTTCTTT.

The chain links TRBV7-3 to TRBJ2-6, with D possibly being TRBD1 (6 bases). The CDR3 covers 15 residues. CDR1 is SGHTA and CDR2 is FQGTGA in the germline V gene. V gave up 5 bases and J gave up 2 bases, with 10 bases separating them. CDR3 in DNA: TGTGCCAGCAGCCGCGCAGGGGCTGGGGCCAACGTCCTGACTTTC. Translation gives CASSRAGAGANVLTF.